Listed here are 32 T cell receptor beta chains from one sample, sequenced in a study of shared clonotypes between healthy human individuals. Clones were read by immunoSEQ multiplex PCR, and TCRdb kept only the in-frame ones, dropping some. The sample contains a few million clones, approximately 96% of which appear only once. The sequenced sample was naive CD4+ T cells sorted from blood. The sample's subset: CD45RA+ positively selected. The source of these receptors is a man aged 18 to 35 in good health.

The V call is TRBV6-1, the J call TRBJ1-5; D gene ambiguous. With 8 bases removed from V and 4 bases from J, the gap between germline ends came to 9 bases. The germline CDR1 and CDR2 sequences are MNHNS and SASEGT. The CDR3 totals 12 residues. This CDR3 is CASLYGNQPQHF. The CDR3 bases are TGTGCCAGCCTGTACGGTAATCAGCCCCAGCATTTT.

The gene calls are TRBV6-5 and TRBJ2-2; D not certain. The germline V and J ends were trimmed by 6 bases and 6 bases, with 11 bases remaining between them. CDR3 length: 13 amino acids. Germline CDR1 and CDR2: MNHEY and SVGAGI. The CDR3 DNA follows: TGTGCCAGCAGGCCCCGTAGGGCCGGGGAGCTGTTTTTT. Its translation: CASRPRRAGELFF.

On this clone itself: Other DNA sequences in the sample encode the same CDR3. The gene calls are TRBV9 and TRBJ2-5; possible D gene TRBD2, 6 bases. CDR3 size: 12 residues. Trimming pared 5 bases from V and 1 base from J, leaving 6 bases between. Germline V gene data show CDR1 as SGDLS and CDR2 as YYNGEE. For the CDR3, the DNA is TGTGCCAGCAGTAGCGGCCAAGAGACCCAGTACTTC. Amino acids: CASSSGQETQYF.

The chain employs TRBV7-9 and TRBJ1-5, with 9 bases aligning to TRBD1. The trim removed 4 bases at V and 4 bases at J, leaving 2 bases unmatched. CDR1 is SEHNR and CDR2 is FQNEAQ in the germline V gene (reference sequence). This CDR3 contains 14 residues. The CDR3 DNA sequence: TGTGCCAGCAGCTACGGACAGGGGAATCAGCCCCAGCATTTT. This gives the protein CASSYGQGNQPQHF.

This rearrangement joins TRBV7-9 to TRBJ2-3; TRBD2 matches at 9 bases. Germline V CDR1 and CDR2: SEHNR, FQNEAQ (reference sequence). J lost 6 bases, V lost 0 bases, and 13 bases had no gene match. CDR3 length: 18 amino acids. For the CDR3, the DNA is TGTGCCAGCAGCTTAGCGATCGGGGCTAGCGGGAAAGCGGATACGCAGTATTTT. This sequence encodes CASSLAIGASGKADTQYF. The full variable domain, rest sourced from reference TRBV7-9 and TRBJ2-3, is DTGVSQNPRHKITKRGQNVTFRCDPISEHNRLYWYRQTLGQGPEFLTYFQNEAQLEKSRLLSDRFSAERPKGSFSTLEIQRTEQGDSAMYLCASSLAIGASGKADTQYFGPGTRLTVL.

This chain links TRBV6-1 with TRBJ2-7; 8 nucleotides line up with TRBD2. The CDR3 has 15 residues. J was trimmed by 5 bases and V by 7 bases; bases with no gene match: 13. Germline V gene data show CDR1 as MNHNS and CDR2 as SASEGT. Here the CDR3 reads CASKAGGRGVDEQYF. CDR3 DNA sequence: TGTGCCAGCAAGGCGGGGGGCAGGGGTGTAGACGAGCAGTACTTC.

With regard to this clone: Other DNA sequences in the same sample also yield this CDR3. CDR3 sequence reads: CASRGNSNQPQHF. CDR3 DNA sequence: TGTGCCAGCAGGGGGAATAGCAATCAGCCCCAGCATTTT. V gene TRBV6-1 combines with J gene TRBJ1-5; the D is unclear. With 6 bases removed from V and 0 bases from J, the gap between germline ends came to 6 bases. CDR3 length: 13 residues. The germline V gene has CDR1 MNHNS and CDR2 SASEGT.

The CDR3 here is CASSLGTGFHEQYF. The CDR3 bases are TGTGCCAGCAGCTTAGGGACGGGCTTCCACGAGCAGTACTTC. This chain connects TRBV7-9 to TRBJ2-7, with no clear D. Deletions cut 1 base from V and 5 bases from J, with 12 bases between. Germline CDR1 SEHNR, CDR2 FQNEAQ (reference sequence). The CDR3 extends over 14 amino acids.

This chain uses TRBV29-1 with TRBJ2-2, with D perhaps matching TRBD1 (6 bases). Germline lookup yields CDR1 SQVTM and CDR2 ANQGSEA. V was trimmed by 4 bases and J by 5 bases, leaving 11 bases between them. This CDR3 contains 13 residues. The CDR3 protein is CSVGGTRTGELFF. The CDR3 region has the DNA TGCAGCGTTGGGGGGACACGAACCGGGGAGCTGTTTTTT.

The rearrangement uses TRBV14 and TRBJ1-6; no firm D call. The V gene lost 4 bases and the J gene lost 2 bases, with 6 bases spanning the gap. This CDR3 region has 14 residues. CDR1 is SGHDN, CDR2 FVKESK, per germline. CDR3 loop: CASSRQAYNSPLHF. The CDR3 DNA sequence: TGTGCCAGCAGCCGGCAGGCCTATAATTCACCCCTCCACTTT.

The chain recombines TRBV2 with TRBJ2-1, with D tentatively TRBD1 (5 bases). Trimming cost V 6 bases and J 5 bases, with 11 bases left between them. Germline CDR1 is SNHLY and CDR2 is FYNNEI. The CDR3 totals 13 residues. CDR3 residues: CASSDRRHNEQFF. As DNA, the CDR3 is TGTGCCAGCAGCGACAGACGCCACAATGAGCAGTTCTTC.

This chain connects TRBV5-5 to TRBJ1-1; D is unresolved. V was clipped by 0 bases and J by 4 bases, with 7 bases between them. The CDR3 extends over 13 amino acids. Germline V gene sequence: CDR1 SGHKS, CDR2 YYEKEE (reference sequence). CDR3 nucleotide sequence: TGTGCCAGCAGCTTGGAAAGAGGCACTGAAGCTTTCTTT. This sequence encodes CASSLERGTEAFF.

The chain carries TRBV30 and TRBJ1-6; D remains ambiguous. Germline CDR1 reads GTSNPN; CDR2 reads SVGIG (reference sequence). The CDR3 extends over 15 amino acids. Trimming cost V 7 bases and J 0 bases, with 13 bases left between them. In nucleotides, the CDR3 is TGTGCCTCATGGGCAGGCAGCTCCTATAATTCACCCCTCCACTTT. Translating gives CASWAGSSYNSPLHF. The variable domain in full, with the rest retrieved from reference TRBV30 and TRBJ1-6, is SQTIHQWPATLVQPVGSPLSLECTVEGTSNPNLYWYRQAAGRGLQLLFYSVGIGQISSEVPQNLSASRPQDRQFILSSKKLLLSDSGFYLCASWAGSSYNSPLHFGNGTRLTVT.

This sequence joins TRBV15 and TRBJ1-4; D gene uncertain. The V gene's germline CDR1 is LNHNV and CDR2 YYDKDF (reference sequence). V gave up 2 bases and J gave up 14 bases, with 12 bases separating them. CDR3 length: 12 residues. Here the CDR3 DNA reads TGTGCCACCAGCAGATCGGGAACGCTCCTGTTTTTT. Amino acid sequence: CATSRSGTLLFF.

This clone came up once. The chain joins TRBV28 to TRBJ2-1, with TRBD2 identical over 7 bases. V shed 4 bases, J shed 5 bases, and the junction held 14 bases outside the gene matches. The germline gives CDR1 MDHEN, CDR2 SYDVKM. This CDR3 comprises 17 residues. CDR3 residues: CASSSPIKGRGNNEQFF. The CDR3 bases are TGTGCCAGCAGTTCCCCTATCAAAGGGCGGGGGAACAATGAGCAGTTCTTC.

In regard to this clone: This specimen includes other DNA sequences encoding the same CDR3. The gene calls are TRBV15 and TRBJ1-4; D is undetermined. The CDR3 runs to 16 residues. Between the trimmed V and J ends, which lost 0 bases and 8 bases, there was a span of 16 bases. Germline values: CDR1 LNHNV, CDR2 YYDKDF (reference sequence). CDR3 residues: CATSRDLASGGEKLFF. CDR3 coding DNA: TGTGCCACCAGCAGAGATCTTGCTTCGGGTGGGGAAAAACTGTTTTTT.

This rearrangement joins TRBV7-2 to TRBJ2-7; 8 bases line up with TRBD1. The germline V gene has CDR1 SGHTA and CDR2 FQGNSA. J gave up 6 bases and V 5 bases, and 9 bases lay outside the gene matches. CDR3 length: 14 amino acids. The CDR3: CASSQTGVVSEQYF. DNA for the CDR3: TGTGCCAGCAGCCAGACAGGGGTAGTATCCGAGCAGTACTTC.

The chain has TRBV29-1 and TRBJ1-2; 8 bases are shared with TRBD1. Per the germline V gene, CDR1 is SQVTM and CDR2 is ANQGSEA. V dropped 3 bases and J dropped 5; count of bases not matched to a gene: 2. The CDR3 consists of 12 residues. The DNA for the CDR3 is TGCAGCGTTGAGGGACAGGCATATGGCTACACCTTC. It yields the protein CSVEGQAYGYTF.

The chain is built from TRBV18 and TRBJ1-1; 9 bases line up with TRBD1. J was trimmed by 6 bases and V by 6 bases; bases with no gene match: 14. Germline V CDR1 and CDR2: KGHSH, LQKENI. CDR3 length equals 16 residues. This CDR3 reads CASSPLLTGGLSEAFF. CDR3 nucleotides: TGTGCCAGCTCGCCGTTATTAACAGGGGGCCTCTCTGAAGCTTTCTTT.

The chain combines TRBV4-3 with TRBJ2-2; TRBD2 is a possible D gene (6 bases). The germline V gene has CDR1 LGHNA and CDR2 YSLEER. V shed 0 bases and J shed 5 bases, with 13 bases lying between them. This CDR3 is built from 16 residues. CDR3 DNA sequence: TGCGCCAGCAGCCAAGAGAACGGGAGAAATACCGGGGAGCTGTTTTTT. Translation gives CASSQENGRNTGELFF.

J is TRBJ2-1 and V is TRBV6-4; D possibly uses TRBD1 or TRBD2 (5 bases each). The V gene's germline CDR1 is MRHNA and CDR2 SNTAGT. Trimming stripped 5 bases from V and 8 bases from J, with 22 bases between. CDR3 length: 16 amino acids. CDR3 amino acids: CASSSLTGTGDYEQFF. DNA of the CDR3: TGTGCCAGCAGTTCCCTTACCGGGACCGGAGACTATGAGCAGTTCTTC.

The chain combines TRBV11-2 with TRBJ1-2, with no clear D. Per germline, CDR1 SGHAT and CDR2 FQNNGV. With 4 bases removed from V and 5 bases from J, the gap between germline ends came to 14 bases. The CDR3 length is 14 residues. The CDR3 DNA reads TGTGCCAGCAGCTACCTTGGAGGATGGTATGGCTACACCTTC. It codes for CASSYLGGWYGYTF.

The V and J genes are TRBV29-1 and TRBJ1-1; no firm D call. CDR3 length: 14 residues. Trimming took 4 bases from V and 7 from J, leaving 19 bases between them. Germline V gene lookup returns CDR1 SQVTM and CDR2 ANQGSEA. The chain's CDR3 is CSVAETPGGLEAFF. The CDR3 coding sequence is TGCAGCGTTGCCGAAACCCCCGGCGGCCTTGAAGCTTTCTTT.

The rearrangement links TRBV5-4 to TRBJ2-2; D perhaps matches TRBD1 (6 bases). This CDR3 is built from 14 residues. V was cut by 4 bases and J by 1 base, with 8 bases left in between. CDR1 is SGHNT and CDR2 is YYREEE in the germline V gene (reference sequence). CDR3 sequence reads: CASSPQGNTGELFF. CDR3 nucleotides: TGTGCCAGCAGCCCACAGGGGAACACCGGGGAGCTGTTTTTT.

For this clone: This CDR3 is also generated by other DNA sequences in the sample. The chain is built from TRBV18 and TRBJ1-1; D gene uncertain. V shed 2 bases and J shed 1 base, with 5 bases lying between them. Germline CDR1 is KGHSH and CDR2 is LQKENI. This CDR3 region has 13 residues. CDR3 protein: CASSPKGNTEAFF. The CDR3 region has the DNA TGTGCCAGCTCACCAAAAGGGAACACTGAAGCTTTCTTT. Full variable domain (outside the CDR3, taken from reference TRBV18 and TRBJ1-1): NAGVMQNPRHLVRRRGQEARLRCSPMKGHSHVYWYRQLPEEGLKFMVYLQKENIIDESGMPKERFSAEFPKEGPSILRIQQVVRGDSAAYFCASSPKGNTEAFFGQGTRLTVV.

Comment on this clone: Other nucleotide sequences from this sample produce the same CDR3. This sequence joins TRBV10-2 and TRBJ1-1, with 10 bases matching TRBD1. The junction had 2 bases not matched to a gene; V was cut back by 6 bases and J by 4 bases. Germline V gene lookup returns CDR1 WSHSY and CDR2 SAAADI. The CDR3 is 13 residues long. Here the CDR3 reads CASSRTGGTEAFF. CDR3 nucleotides: TGCGCCAGCAGCCGGACAGGGGGCACTGAAGCTTTCTTT.

As concerns this clone: This same CDR3 is encoded by further DNA sequences in the sample. The genes are TRBV30 and TRBJ2-7; D might be TRBD1 or TRBD2, each matching 5 bases. There are 13 residues in the CDR3. V was shortened by 3 bases and J by 3 bases, with 12 bases between the two germline ends. CDR1 and CDR2 from the germline V gene are GTSNPN and SVGIG (reference sequence). In DNA, the CDR3 is TGTGCCTGGAGGCCGGGACCAGACTACGAGCAGTACTTC. Encoded protein: CAWRPGPDYEQYF.

The CDR3 DNA sequence: TGTGCCAGCTCACCGATGCCTAATTGGGGCCACTCTGGAAACACCATATATTTT. Amino acid sequence: CASSPMPNWGHSGNTIYF. The chain has TRBV18 and TRBJ1-3, with D perhaps matching TRBD1 (5 bases). The ends were cut back, 3 bases at V and 0 bases at J, with 18 bases in the middle. The length of the CDR3 is 18 residues. The germline gives CDR1 KGHSH, CDR2 LQKENI.

DNA for the CDR3: TGCGCCAGCCGAGTAGGGACTGCGAACACCGGGGAGCTGTTTTTT. It is translated as CASRVGTANTGELFF. The V and J genes are TRBV5-1 and TRBJ2-2; TRBD2 might be the D (6 bases). V lost 7 bases, J lost 0 bases, and 13 bases lay in between. Germline lookup yields CDR1 SGHRS and CDR2 YFSETQ. There are 15 residues in the CDR3.

The chain links TRBV2 to TRBJ2-3; 10 bases fit TRBD2. CDR3 size: 15 residues. Germline trimming cut 4 bases from V and 1 base from J; bases unmatched to any gene: 2. The V gene's germline CDR1 is SNHLY and CDR2 FYNNEI. CDR3 bases: TGTGCCAGCAGTGTAGCGGGGGGCCGCACAGATACGCAGTATTTT. Translating gives CASSVAGGRTDTQYF.

The chain has TRBV10-3 and TRBJ1-1; 9 positions match TRBD1. The CDR3 contains 13 residues. From germline, CDR1 is ENHRY and CDR2 SYGVKD. V dropped 6 bases and J dropped 5; count of bases not matched to a gene: 4. CDR3 bases: TGTGCCATCAGGGGGGGGACAGGGACTGAAGCTTTCTTT. Residues: CAIRGGTGTEAFF.

V and J are TRBV19 and TRBJ1-2; D unresolved. CDR1 LNHDA and CDR2 SQIVND come from the germline V gene (reference sequence). The CDR3 has 16 amino acids. Trimming cost V 4 bases and J 4 bases, with 19 bases left between them. CDR3 amino acids: CASSTDIGQDSYGYTF. DNA for the CDR3: TGTGCCAGTAGTACCGATATCGGGCAAGACTCCTATGGCTACACCTTC.